This entry lists 20 T cell receptor beta chains sequenced from one sample in a study of T-cell reconstitution after alpha-beta-depleted transplantation in children. A TCRbeta library incorporating unique molecular identifiers was prepared. From the PCR reads, TCRdb called clonotypes with MiXCR, one entry per CDR3 protein. This table has 600,000 to 700,000 distinct CDR3 sequences, 16% appearing once. The specimen was PBMCs from the stem cell graft donor, collected from the stem cell graft. The receptors were sampled from a human donor who donated a stem cell graft to a child with acute myeloid leukemia.

The CDR3 reads CASSSRTSGGADEQFF. Written as DNA, the CDR3 is TGTGCCAGCAGTTCTCGTACTAGCGGGGGGGCAGATGAGCAGTTCTTC. The gene calls are TRBV11-2 and TRBJ2-1; 13 bases align to TRBD2. The germline gives CDR1 SGHAT, CDR2 FQNNGV. Trimming cost V 6 bases and J 8 bases; bases outside gene matches: 10. CDR3 length: 16 amino acids.

This clonotype was seen ten or more times. This chain uses TRBV7-2 with TRBJ1-2; tentative D call: TRBD1 (6 bases). The CDR3 has 13 amino acids. The V gene lost 2 bases and the J gene lost 5 bases, with 9 bases spanning the gap. CDR1 is SGHTA, CDR2 FQGNSA, per germline. The CDR3 nucleotides are TGTGCCAGCAGCTTAAACAGGGAATATGGCTACACCTTC. This sequence encodes CASSLNREYGYTF.

This clonotype was found many times. The chain uses TRBV5-1 and TRBJ2-3; no clear D gene. The CDR3 covers 14 residues. The V gene's germline CDR1 is SGHRS and CDR2 YFSETQ. The germline V and J ends were trimmed by 0 bases and 8 bases, with 13 bases remaining between them. In nucleotides, the CDR3 is TGCGCCAGCAGCTTGGACGACGGACCTTTTACGCAGTATTTT. Protein product: CASSLDDGPFTQYF.

The chain has TRBV10-1 and TRBJ2-2; D not resolved. The CDR3 runs 12 residues. V lost 8 bases to trimming and J lost 2 bases, with 6 bases between them. Germline-derived CDR1 and CDR2 are WNHNN and SYGVQD (reference sequence). CDR3 bases: TGCGCCAGCGGTTCCAACACCGGGGAGCTGTTTTTT. This translates into CASGSNTGELFF.

This clonotype was observed a few times. The chain recombines TRBV20-1 with TRBJ2-7; 8 bases line up with TRBD1. Trimming at V came to 5 bases and at J to 0 bases, leaving 6 bases not matched to a gene. Germline V gene lookup returns CDR1 DFQATT and CDR2 SNEGSKA (reference sequence). This CDR3 contains 14 residues. This chain's CDR3 is CSAYDRGGSYEQYV. The DNA for the CDR3 is TGCAGTGCTTACGACAGGGGAGGCTCCTACGAGCAGTACGTC.

Only a few counts were recorded for this clonotype. The V and J genes are TRBV27 and TRBJ1-5; 10 positions match TRBD1. In germline, CDR1 is MNHEY, CDR2 SMNVEV (reference sequence). This CDR3 contains 17 residues. V lost 2 bases, J lost 4 bases, and 8 bases stayed unmatched. The CDR3 sequence is CASSLVAGQGRNQPQHF. In DNA form, the CDR3 reads TGTGCCAGCAGTTTAGTAGCGGGACAGGGGCGAAATCAGCCCCAGCATTTT.

V gene TRBV2 combines with J gene TRBJ2-3; 11 bases align to TRBD2. V trimming: 9 bases; J trimming: 6 bases; junction bases outside the gene matches: 8. From germline, CDR1 is SNHLY and CDR2 FYNNEI. The CDR3 totals 14 residues. For the CDR3, the DNA is TGTGCCAGAAGGCTAGCGGGGGGTGGTGATACGCAGTATTTT. It encodes CARRLAGGGDTQYF.

This clonotype was counted ten times or more. This sequence joins TRBV20-1 and TRBJ2-5; maybe TRBD2 (5 bases). The V end lost 3 bases, the J end lost 9 bases, and 17 bases lay between the germline ends. The CDR3 spans 13 residues. The germline V gene has CDR1 DFQATT and CDR2 SNEGSKA (reference sequence). CDR3 DNA sequence: TGCAGTGCTAGTCTGTCTAGCCGGCGGGCCCAGTACTTC. This translates into CSASLSSRRAQYF.

The CDR3 DNA reads TGCAGTGCTTCAGCGGGACTAGCGGGGGAGGACACAGATACGCAGTATTTT. Protein product: CSASAGLAGEDTDTQYF. The V gene is TRBV20-1, the J gene TRBJ2-3; 14 bases align to TRBD2. J lost 2 bases, V lost 5 bases, and 9 bases had no gene match. Germline lookup yields CDR1 DFQATT and CDR2 SNEGSKA (reference sequence). The CDR3 spans 17 residues.

V and J are TRBV28 and TRBJ2-5; D is uncertain. CDR3 length: 13 residues. Germline V gene lookup returns CDR1 MDHEN and CDR2 SYDVKM. Trimming took off 3 bases at V and 5 bases at J, with 10 bases between the two ends. The CDR3 coding sequence is TGTGCCAGCAGTTTGGGAAGGTCGGAGACCCAGTACTTC. Translation: CASSLGRSETQYF.

This sequence joins TRBV4-3 and TRBJ2-7; D not certain. Germline V lookup: CDR1 LGHNA, CDR2 YSLEER. CDR3 length equals 13 residues. V lost 0 bases and J lost 4, with 7 bases in between. CDR3 protein: CASSQDLGYEQYF. The CDR3 coding sequence is TGCGCCAGCAGCCAAGATCTTGGATACGAGCAGTACTTC.

This clonotype showed up many times. V gene TRBV20-1 combines with J gene TRBJ2-5, with 7 nucleotides matching TRBD1. Germline V CDR1 and CDR2: DFQATT, SNEGSKA (reference sequence). The CDR3 runs 13 residues. V trimming: 4 bases; J trimming: 5 bases; junction bases outside the gene matches: 7. This chain's CDR3 is CSAKQGRMETQYF. The CDR3 bases are TGCAGTGCTAAACAGGGGAGAATGGAGACCCAGTACTTC.

To note about this clonotype: A much larger clone differs by one base, so this may be a read error. The CDR3 DNA is TGCAGTGCTCCTGGGGGGACCCAGTACTTC. Its protein product is CSAPGGTQYF. The chain joins TRBV20-1 to TRBJ2-5; TRBD1 or TRBD2 may be the D gene (5 bases each). Trimming stripped 5 bases from V and 7 bases from J, with 8 bases between. This CDR3 is built from 10 residues. CDR1 and CDR2 (germline): DFQATT, SNEGSKA (reference sequence).

This clonotype was recorded a few times. This chain links TRBV11-2 with TRBJ2-2; D perhaps matches TRBD2 (6 bases). CDR1 is SGHAT, CDR2 FQNNGV, per germline. V was cut by 0 bases and J by 0 bases, with 11 bases left in between. The CDR3 is 17 residues long. This CDR3 is CASSLDARLANTGELFF. DNA for the CDR3: TGTGCCAGCAGCTTAGATGCTCGACTAGCGAACACCGGGGAGCTGTTTTTT.

This clonotype has a handful of counts. This sequence joins TRBV7-9 and TRBJ2-7, with TRBD1 identical over 10 bases. There are 14 residues in the CDR3. V shed 4 bases and J 6 bases; nucleotides not matched to a gene: 6. Germline loops: CDR1 SEHNR, CDR2 FQNEAQ (reference sequence). The CDR3 DNA reads as TGTGCCAGCAGCTCCCGGACAGGGGGAAGCGAGCAGTACGTC. Its translation: CASSSRTGGSEQYV.

The V and J genes are TRBV7-6 and TRBJ2-2; 14 nucleotides line up with TRBD2. Germline V gene lookup returns CDR1 SGHVS and CDR2 FNYEAQ. CDR3 length equals 19 residues. Trimming removed 5 bases from V and 0 bases from J; junction bases left unmatched: 8. The CDR3 region is CASSPPGLAGVTNTGELFF. The CDR3 DNA reads as TGTGCCAGCAGCCCCCCGGGACTAGCGGGGGTCACGAACACCGGGGAGCTGTTTTTT.

This sequence joins TRBV28 and TRBJ1-6; D perhaps matches TRBD1 (6 bases). The germline V and J ends were trimmed by 4 bases and 1 base, with 8 bases remaining between them. This CDR3 contains 15 residues. Germline CDR1 MDHEN, CDR2 SYDVKM. DNA for the CDR3: TGTGCCAGCAGTTCCGGGACATCCTATAATTCACCCCTCCACTTT. Protein: CASSSGTSYNSPLHF. The full variable domain, with the rest looked up from reference TRBV28 and TRBJ1-6, is DVKVTQSSRYLVKRTGEKVFLECVQDMDHENMFWYRQDPGLGLRLIYFSYDVKMKEKGDIPEGYSVSREKKERFSLILESASTNQTSMYLCASSSGTSYNSPLHFGNGTRLTVT.

This clonotype was seen at least ten times. The chain links TRBV20-1 to TRBJ2-2, with TRBD1 as a possible D gene (6 bases). This CDR3 is 13 amino acids long. The V end lost 6 bases, the J end lost 3 bases, and 11 bases lay between the germline ends. Germline CDR1 reads DFQATT; CDR2 reads SNEGSKA (reference sequence). Written as DNA, the CDR3 is TGCAGTGCAGCCCCAGGGGACACCGGGGAGCTGTTTTTT. As protein: CSAAPGDTGELFF.

This clonotype has ten or more counts. This chain links TRBV7-2 with TRBJ2-5; D gene unclear. The CDR3 extends over 13 amino acids. Germline CDR1 SGHTA, CDR2 FQGNSA. V was shortened by 3 bases and J by 8 bases, with 13 bases between the two germline ends. The CDR3 sequence: CASSFSGLDTQYF. CDR3 bases: TGTGCCAGCAGCTTTTCCGGCCTGGACACCCAGTACTTC.

V is TRBV4-2 and J is TRBJ1-2, with D possibly TRBD1 on 6 matching bases. V was cut by 2 bases and J by 7 bases, with 17 bases left in between. Germline V gene sequence: CDR1 LGHNA, CDR2 YNFKEQ. The CDR3 has 15 amino acids. The CDR3 here is CASSQPLNRASGYTF. The CDR3 DNA is TGTGCCAGCAGCCAACCCCTCAACAGGGCGAGTGGCTACACCTTC.